Sequencing of this T cell receptor beta chain was carried out in a study of blood T cell repertoires in COVID-19. Trimming removed 0 bases from V and 1 base from J; junction bases left unmatched: 16. The CDR3 runs to 21 residues. Per germline, CDR1 LGHNA and CDR2 YNFKEQ. Sequenced by immunoSEQ multiplex PCR; TCRdb stores in-frame clones only, minus some. The profile covers roughly 230,000 clones, with 80% to 85% appearing a single time and around 4.4% taken by the ten largest. The TCR sequence derives from a man between 45 and 60 years old with active or convalescent COVID-19. The sequencing input was peripheral blood. The V gene is TRBV4-2, the J gene TRBJ2-1; 9 positions match TRBD2. For the CDR3, the DNA is TGTGCCAGCAGCCAAGATGCGGGGGGGCCTAGAAGGTTGGGGTCCTACAATGAGCAGTTCTTC. Translated: CASSQDAGGPRRLGSYNEQFF.